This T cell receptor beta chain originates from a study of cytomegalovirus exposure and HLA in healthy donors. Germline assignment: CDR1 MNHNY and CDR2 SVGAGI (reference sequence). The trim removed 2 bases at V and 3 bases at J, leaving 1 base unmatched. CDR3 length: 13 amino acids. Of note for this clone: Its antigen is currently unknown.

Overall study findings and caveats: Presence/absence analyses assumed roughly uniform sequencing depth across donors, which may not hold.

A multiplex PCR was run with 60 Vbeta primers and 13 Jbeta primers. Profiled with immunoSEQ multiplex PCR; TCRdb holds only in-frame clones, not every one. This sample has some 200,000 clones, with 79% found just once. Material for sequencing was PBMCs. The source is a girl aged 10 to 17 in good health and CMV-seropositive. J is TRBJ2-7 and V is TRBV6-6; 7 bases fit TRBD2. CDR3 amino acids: CASSYLAVYEQYF. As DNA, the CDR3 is TGTGCCAGCAGTTACCTAGCGGTCTACGAGCAGTACTTC.